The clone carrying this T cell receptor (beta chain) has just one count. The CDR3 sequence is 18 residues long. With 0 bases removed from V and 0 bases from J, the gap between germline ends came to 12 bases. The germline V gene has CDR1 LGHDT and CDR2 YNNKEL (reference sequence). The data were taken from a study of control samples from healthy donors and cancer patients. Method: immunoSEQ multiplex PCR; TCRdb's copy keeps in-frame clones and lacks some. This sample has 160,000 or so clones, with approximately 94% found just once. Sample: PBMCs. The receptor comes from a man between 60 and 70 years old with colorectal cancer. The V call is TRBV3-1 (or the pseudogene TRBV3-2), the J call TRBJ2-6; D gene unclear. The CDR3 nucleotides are TGTGCCAGCAGCCAAGACCCACTACAGATCTCTGGGGCCAACGTCCTGACTTTC. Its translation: CASSQDPLQISGANVLTF.